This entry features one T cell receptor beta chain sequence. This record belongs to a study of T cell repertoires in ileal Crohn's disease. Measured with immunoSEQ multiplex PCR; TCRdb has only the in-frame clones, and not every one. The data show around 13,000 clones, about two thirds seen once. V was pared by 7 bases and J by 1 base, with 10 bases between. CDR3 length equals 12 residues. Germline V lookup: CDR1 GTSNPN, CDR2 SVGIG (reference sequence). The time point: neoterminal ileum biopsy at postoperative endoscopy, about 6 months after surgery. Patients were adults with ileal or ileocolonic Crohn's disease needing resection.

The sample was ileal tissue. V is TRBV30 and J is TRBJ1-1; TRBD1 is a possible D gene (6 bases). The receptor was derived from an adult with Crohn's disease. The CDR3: CAFRGGNTEAFF. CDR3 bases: TGTGCCTTCAGGGGCGGGAACACTGAAGCTTTCTTT.